This TCR beta chain was found in a study of blood T cell repertoires in COVID-19. Recruitment covered fewer than 25 US areas and drew participants whose ages spanned about 18 to 100 years. Self-reported history from a screening survey and questionnaire set each donor's cohort. Sequenced by immunoSEQ multiplex PCR; TCRdb stores in-frame clones only, minus some. This repertoire shows fewer than 250,000 clones, 89% found once; its top ten account for about 8.1%. The CDR3 length is 13 residues. Germline V gene lookup returns CDR1 SQVTM and CDR2 ANQGSEA. V shed 2 bases and J 5 bases; nucleotides not matched to a gene: 5.

The genes are TRBV29-1 and TRBJ2-7; TRBD1 agrees at 8 bases. The sequencing input was PBMCs or T cells enriched from blood (not recorded which). The sequence came from a woman younger than 30 who had recovered from COVID-19. Here the CDR3 reads CSVETDRAHEQYF. The CDR3 coding sequence is TGCAGCGTTGAAACGGACAGGGCCCACGAGCAGTACTTC.